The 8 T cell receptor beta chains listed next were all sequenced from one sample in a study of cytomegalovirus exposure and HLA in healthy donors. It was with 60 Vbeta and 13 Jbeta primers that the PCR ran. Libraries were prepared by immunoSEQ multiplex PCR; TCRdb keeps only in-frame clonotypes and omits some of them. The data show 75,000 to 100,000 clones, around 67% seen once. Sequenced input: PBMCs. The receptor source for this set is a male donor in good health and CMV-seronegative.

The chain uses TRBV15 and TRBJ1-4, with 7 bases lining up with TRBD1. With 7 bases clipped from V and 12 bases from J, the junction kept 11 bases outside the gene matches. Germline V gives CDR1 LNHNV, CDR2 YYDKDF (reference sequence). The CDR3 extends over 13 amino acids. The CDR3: CATTPTRDRELFF. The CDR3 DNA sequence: TGTGCCACCACCCCAACCCGGGACAGAGAACTGTTTTTT.

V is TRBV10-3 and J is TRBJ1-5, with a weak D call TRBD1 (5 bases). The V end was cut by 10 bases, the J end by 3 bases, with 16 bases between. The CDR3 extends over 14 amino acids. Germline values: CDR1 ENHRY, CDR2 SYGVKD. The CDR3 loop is CATRDRKDNQPQHF. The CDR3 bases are TGTGCCACTAGAGACAGAAAAGACAATCAGCCCCAGCATTTT.

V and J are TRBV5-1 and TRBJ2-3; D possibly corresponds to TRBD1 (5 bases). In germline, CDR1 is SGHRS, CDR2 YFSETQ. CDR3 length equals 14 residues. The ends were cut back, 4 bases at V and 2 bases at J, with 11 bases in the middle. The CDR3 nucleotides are TGCGCCAGCAGCGAGGTAGGGGACACAGATACGCAGTATTTT. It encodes CASSEVGDTDTQYF.

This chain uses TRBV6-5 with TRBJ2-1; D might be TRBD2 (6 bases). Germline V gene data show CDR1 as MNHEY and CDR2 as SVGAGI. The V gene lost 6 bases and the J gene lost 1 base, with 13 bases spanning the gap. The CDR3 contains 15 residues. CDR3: CASRGGTRSYNEQFF. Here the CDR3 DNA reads TGTGCCAGCAGGGGTGGGACTCGATCCTACAATGAGCAGTTCTTC.

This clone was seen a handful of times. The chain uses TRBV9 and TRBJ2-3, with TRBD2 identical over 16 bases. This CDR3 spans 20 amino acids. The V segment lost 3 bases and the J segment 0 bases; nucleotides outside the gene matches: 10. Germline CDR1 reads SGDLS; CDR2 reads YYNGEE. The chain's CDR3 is CASSAAPGLAGGGSTDTQYF. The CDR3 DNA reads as TGTGCCAGCAGCGCAGCCCCGGGACTAGCGGGAGGGGGGAGCACAGATACGCAGTATTTT. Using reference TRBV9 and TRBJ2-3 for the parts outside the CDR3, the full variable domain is DSGVTQTPKHLITATGQRVTLRCSPRSGDLSVYWYQQSLDQGLQFLIQYYNGEERAKGNILERFSAQQFPDLHSELNLSSLELGDSALYFCASSAAPGLAGGGSTDTQYFGPGTRLTVL.

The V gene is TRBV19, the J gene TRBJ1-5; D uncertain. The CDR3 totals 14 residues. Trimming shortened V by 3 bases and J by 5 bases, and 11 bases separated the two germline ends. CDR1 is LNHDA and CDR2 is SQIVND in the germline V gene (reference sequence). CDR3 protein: CASSIKTGDQPQHF. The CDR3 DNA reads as TGTGCCAGTAGTATTAAAACGGGAGATCAGCCCCAGCATTTT.

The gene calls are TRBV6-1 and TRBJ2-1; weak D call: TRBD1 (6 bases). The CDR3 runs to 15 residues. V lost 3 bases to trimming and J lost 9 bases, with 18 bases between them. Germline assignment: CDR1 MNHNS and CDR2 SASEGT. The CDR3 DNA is TGTGCCAGCAGTGACAGGGGTCTACAATACGGTGAGCAGTTCTTC. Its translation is CASSDRGLQYGEQFF.

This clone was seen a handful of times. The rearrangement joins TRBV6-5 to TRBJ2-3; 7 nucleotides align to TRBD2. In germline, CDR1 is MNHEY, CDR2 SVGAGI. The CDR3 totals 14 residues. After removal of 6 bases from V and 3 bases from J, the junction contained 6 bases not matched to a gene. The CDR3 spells CASRLPGGTDTQYF. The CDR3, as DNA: TGTGCCAGCAGGCTCCCGGGGGGAACAGATACGCAGTATTTT.